A selection of T cell receptor beta chains follows, all from one sample in a study of identical twins. MiXCR, run by TCRdb on the 5' RACE reads, gives a single entry per CDR3 protein. Here the sample spans 1.5 million to 2 million distinct CDR3 sequences, more than 30% being singletons. The specimen sequenced was cord blood. The source is a newborn girl in good health. The CDR3 runs from the conserved cysteine through the conserved F or W. Fields, in order: CDR3 length, J gene, D gene, V gene, clone size, CDR3 DNA, CDR3 protein. A D gene is named only where the DNA matches it firmly. A row's size may be missing; if present it is once, few, many or a size class.

>17|TRBJ2-3|TRBD2|TRBV7-2|-
TGTGCCAGCAGCTTAGTGGGGCGGGGGGCTAGCACAGATACGCAGTATTTT
CASSLVGRGASTDTQYF
>13|TRBJ2-3|TRBD2|TRBV6-6|-
TGTGCCACAAGACTAGCGGGGGGGGATACGCAGTATTTT
CATRLAGGDTQYF
>15|TRBJ2-3|-|TRBV3-1|few
TGTGCCAGCAGCCAATCTGCAGGGAGGCCAGATACGCAGTATTTT
CASSQSAGRPDTQYF
>15|TRBJ1-1|-|TRBV9|-
TGTGCCAGCAGCGTAGACAGGTCAAAGAACACTGAAGCTTTCTTT
CASSVDRSKNTEAFF
>15|TRBJ1-5|TRBD1|TRBV7-9|-
TGTGCCAGCAGCTTAGGGGGACAGGACTATCAGCCCCAGCATTTT
CASSLGGQDYQPQHF
>13|TRBJ1-1|-|TRBV20-1|few
TGCAGTGCCGGTACAGGAAGGGGGACTGAAGCTTTCTTT
CSAGTGRGTEAFF
>12|TRBJ2-1|-|TRBV3-1|once
TGTGCCAGCGGATGGGGGGCCGGTGAGCAGTTCTTC
CASGWGAGEQFF
>17|TRBJ1-5|-|TRBV12-3/TRBV12-4|-
TGTGCCAGCAGTTTAGTCTCAGGGGCGATGGGCAATCAGCCCCAGCATTTT
CASSLVSGAMGNQPQHF
>12|TRBJ1-2|-|TRBV5-1|few
TGCGCCAGCAGAAGTAACAGGGAGAGCTACACCTTC
CASRSNRESYTF
>18|TRBJ2-7|TRBD2|TRBV4-1|once
TGCGCCAGCAGCCAAGGTCTAGCGGGGGGGCTTGGTTACAATGAGCAGTACTTC
CASSQGLAGGLGYNEQYF
>17|TRBJ2-1|TRBD2|TRBV5-1|-
TGCGCCAGCAGCTTGGGGTCACAAGCGGGGCTAGGAAATGAGCAGTTCTTC
CASSLGSQAGLGNEQFF
>15|TRBJ2-4|TRBD2|TRBV14|many
TGTGCCAGCAGCCAAGAACTTAGCGGGGTAGTTGAGCAGTACTTC
CASSQELSGVVEQYF
>15|TRBJ2-3|-|TRBV7-8|-
TGTGCCAGCAGCTTAATCTGGGCTAGCACAGATACGCAGTATTTT
CASSLIWASTDTQYF
>16|TRBJ1-2|TRBD1|TRBV18|-
TGTGCCAGCTCACCGAAGGACAGGGGTAACCGCTATGGCTACACCTTC
CASSPKDRGNRYGYTF
>12|TRBJ2-7|-|TRBV20-1|once
TGCAGTGTCCGTGCGGTCTCCTACGAGCAGTACTTC
CSVRAVSYEQYF
>14|TRBJ2-4|TRBD2|TRBV7-2|-
TGTGCCAGCGAGGCGGGAGGGTCCAAAAACATTCAGTACTTC
CASEAGGSKNIQYF
>15|TRBJ2-1|TRBD1|TRBV9|-
TGTGCCAGCAGCGCCGGGACAGGGGCCTACAATGAGCAGTTCTTC
CASSAGTGAYNEQFF
>14|TRBJ1-2|TRBD1|TRBV27|-
TGTGCCAGCAGTTTTACAGGGGCAAGGTATGGCTACACCTTC
CASSFTGARYGYTF
>15|TRBJ2-5|-|TRBV11-3|-
TGTGCCAGCAGCCCTCGCCCTCAGGAATACAATGAGCAGTACTTC
CASSPRPQEYNEQYF
>15|TRBJ1-1|-|TRBV28|-
TGTGCCACCATAGATCTGACAGCTGCGAACACTGAAGCTTTCTTT
CATIDLTAANTEAFF
>15|TRBJ1-1|TRBD1|TRBV11-2|few
TGTGCCAGCAGCTCGGATTCAGGGGGAGGCACTGAAGCTTTCTTT
CASSSDSGGGTEAFF
>16|TRBJ2-5|TRBD2|TRBV3-1|-
TGTGCCAGCAGCCAAGAACGACTAGCGGCCCGGGAGACCCAGTACTTC
CASSQERLAARETQYF
>13|TRBJ1-2|-|TRBV4-1|-
TGCGCCAGCAGCCAACACAGGGACCGAGGCTACACCTTC
CASSQHRDRGYTF
>17|TRBJ2-3|TRBD2|TRBV7-2|few
TGTGCCAGCAGCTTAGCGGGACTAGCGATAAGCACAGATACGCAGTATTTT
CASSLAGLAISTDTQYF
>14|TRBJ1-4|TRBD1|TRBV27|many
TGTGCCAGCAGTTGGGACAGGGGAAATGAAAAACTGTTTTTT
CASSWDRGNEKLFF
>12|TRBJ1-2|-|TRBV7-2|-
TGTGCCAGCAGCTGGAGGGCGAAGGGCTACACCTTC
CASSWRAKGYTF
>14|TRBJ2-3|-|TRBV18|-
TGTGCCAGCTTAAGGACGGTTAGCACAGATACGCAGTATTTT
CASLRTVSTDTQYF
>15|TRBJ1-6|-|TRBV12-3/TRBV12-4|few
TGTGCCAGCAGACTACAGGGTATGGATAATTCACCCCTCCACTTT
CASRLQGMDNSPLHF
>18|TRBJ1-6|-|TRBV20-1|-
TGCAGTGCTAGAGGACCGATAAGGGGGAGCTCCTATAATTCACCCCTCCACTTT
CSARGPIRGSSYNSPLHF
>15|TRBJ2-3|TRBD1|TRBV6-6|-
TGTGCCAGCAGTATATACAGGGGGAACACAGATACGCAGTATTTT
CASSIYRGNTDTQYF
>17|TRBJ2-4|-|TRBV5-6|-
TGTGCCAGCAGCTTCATGACCAGAATCCTAGCCAAAAAAATTCAGTACTTC
CASSFMTRILAKKIQYF
>15|TRBJ1-6|-|TRBV6-6|-
TGTGCCAGCAGTTACCTCGACGTCGGGGGTTCACCCCTCCACTTT
CASSYLDVGGSPLHF
>14|TRBJ1-2|TRBD1|TRBV20-1|few
TGCAGTGCCAAGGGACAGGACGAAACCTATGGCTACACCTTC
CSAKGQDETYGYTF
>11|TRBJ2-7|-|TRBV20-1|-
TGCAGTGCTCATTGGGCAGTCGAGCAGTACTTC
CSAHWAVEQYF
>13|TRBJ2-5|-|TRBV7-6|many
TGTGCCAGCAGCTTCAGCGGAAAAGAGACCCAGTACTTC
CASSFSGKETQYF
>16|TRBJ2-1|TRBD1|TRBV5-1|-
TGCGCCAGCAGCTTCGGACAGGGTTACATCTACAATGAGCAGTTCTTC
CASSFGQGYIYNEQFF
>17|TRBJ2-4|TRBD2|TRBV9|few
TGTGCCAGCAGCGTAGAGCCTAGCGGGGGGGCCAAAAACATTCAGTACTTC
CASSVEPSGGAKNIQYF
>15|TRBJ1-1|-|TRBV9|-
TGTGCCAGCAGCGAGGGATGGGGCCCGAACACTGAAGCTTTCTTT
CASSEGWGPNTEAFF
>17|TRBJ1-1|-|TRBV28|-
TGTGCCAGCAGTTTATATGGGGTAGGGAGGGGTTACACTGAAGCTTTCTTT
CASSLYGVGRGYTEAFF
>15|TRBJ2-1|TRBD2|TRBV12-3/TRBV12-4|-
TGTGCCAGCAGTTTGCTCAGCGGGACCCACAATGAGCAGTTCTTC
CASSLLSGTHNEQFF
>14|TRBJ2-7|-|TRBV18|-
TGTGCCAGCTCACCACCGCAGCTACCCTACGAGCAGTACTTC
CASSPPQLPYEQYF
>16|TRBJ2-2|TRBD2|TRBV10-3|-
TGTGCCACTAAGTGGACTAGCGGGGTCTTCGCCGGGGAGCTGTTTTTT
CATKWTSGVFAGELFF
>12|TRBJ2-1|-|TRBV20-1|few
TGCAGTGCTAGAGATTACCGCAATGAGCAGTTCTTC
CSARDYRNEQFF
>15|TRBJ2-7|TRBD2|TRBV7-2|-
TGTGCCAGCAGCTTAGTGACTAGCGGGGGACCCGAGCAGTACTTC
CASSLVTSGGPEQYF
>15|TRBJ2-5|-|TRBV7-9|-
TGTGCCAGCAGCAATCTCCGACCCAGGGAGGAGACCCAGTACTTC
CASSNLRPREETQYF